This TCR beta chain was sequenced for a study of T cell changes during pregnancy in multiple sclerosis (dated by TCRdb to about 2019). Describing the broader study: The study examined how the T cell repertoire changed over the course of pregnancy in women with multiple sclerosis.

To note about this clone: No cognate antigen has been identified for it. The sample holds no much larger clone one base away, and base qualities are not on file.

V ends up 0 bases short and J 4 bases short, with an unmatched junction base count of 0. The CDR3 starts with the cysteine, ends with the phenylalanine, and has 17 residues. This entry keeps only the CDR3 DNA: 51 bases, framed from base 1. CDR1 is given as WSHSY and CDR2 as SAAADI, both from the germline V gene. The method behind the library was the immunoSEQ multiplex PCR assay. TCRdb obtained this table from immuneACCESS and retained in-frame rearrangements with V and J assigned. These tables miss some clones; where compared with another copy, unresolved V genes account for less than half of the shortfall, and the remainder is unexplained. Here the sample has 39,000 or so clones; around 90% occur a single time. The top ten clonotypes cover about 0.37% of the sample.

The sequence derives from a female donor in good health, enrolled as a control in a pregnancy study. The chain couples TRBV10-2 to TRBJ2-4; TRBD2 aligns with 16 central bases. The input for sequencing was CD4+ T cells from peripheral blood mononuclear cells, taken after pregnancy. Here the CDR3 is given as CASSESGLAGGKNIQYF. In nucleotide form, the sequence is TGCGCCAGCAGTGAGTCGGGACTAGCGGGGGGGAAAAACATTCAGTACTTC.